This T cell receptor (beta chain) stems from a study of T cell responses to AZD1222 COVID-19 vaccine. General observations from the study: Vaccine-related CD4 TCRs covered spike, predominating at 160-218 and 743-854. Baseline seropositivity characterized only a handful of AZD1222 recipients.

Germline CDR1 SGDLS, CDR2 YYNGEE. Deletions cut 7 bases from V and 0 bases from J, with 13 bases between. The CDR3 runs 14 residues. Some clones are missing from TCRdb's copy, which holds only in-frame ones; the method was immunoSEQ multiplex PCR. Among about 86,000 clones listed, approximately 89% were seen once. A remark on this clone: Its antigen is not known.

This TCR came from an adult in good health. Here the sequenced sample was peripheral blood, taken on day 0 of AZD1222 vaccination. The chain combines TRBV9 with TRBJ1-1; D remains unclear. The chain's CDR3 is CASGDNHLNTEAFF. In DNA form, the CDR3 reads TGTGCCAGCGGGGATAACCACCTGAACACTGAAGCTTTCTTT.